The sequence of this TCR beta chain was determined in a study of control samples from healthy donors and cancer patients. This clone was picked up a small number of times. TCRdb keeps only in-frame clones here, not all; method: immunoSEQ multiplex PCR. The sample contains about 150,000 clones, roughly 93% of which appear only once. The ends lost 2 bases at V and 4 bases at J; junction bases unmatched: 2. The CDR3 has 14 residues. Germline V gene data show CDR1 as MNHEY and CDR2 as SMNVEV (reference sequence). This sequence originates from a man aged 45-65 years in good health. J is TRBJ1-1 and V is TRBV27, with TRBD1 matching 9 bases. Material for sequencing was blood. The CDR3 here is CASSLRQGGTEAFF. The CDR3 region has the DNA TGTGCCAGCAGTTTACGACAGGGGGGCACTGAAGCTTTCTTT.